This T cell receptor (beta chain) originates from a study of blood T cell repertoires in COVID-19. CDR3 size: 15 residues. J was trimmed by 6 bases and V by 1 base; bases with no gene match: 3. Germline CDR1 is KGHSH and CDR2 is LQKENI. Sequencing used immunoSEQ multiplex PCR; TCRdb keeps in-frame clones, though not all of them. The profile shows about 170,000 clones, about 80% of them singletons. The clonotype originates from a woman of 80 years or more with acute or convalescent COVID-19. What was sequenced was peripheral blood. The chain joins TRBV18 to TRBJ2-3; 11 bases fit TRBD2. CDR3 DNA sequence: TGTGCCAGCTCACCACTACTAGCGGGGGTTGATACGCAGTATTTT. Its protein is CASSPLLAGVDTQYF. Drawing the rest from reference TRBV18 and TRBJ2-3, the complete variable domain is NAGVMQNPRHLVRRRGQEARLRCSPMKGHSHVYWYRQLPEEGLKFMVYLQKENIIDESGMPKERFSAEFPKEGPSILRIQQVVRGDSAAYFCASSPLLAGVDTQYFGPGTRLTVL.